The 8 T cell receptor beta chains in this list originate from one sample, sequenced in a study of T cells in Graves' hyperthyroidism and ophthalmopathy. RNA transcripts served as the template for amplifying TCR beta CDR3 regions. First-round RT-PCR targeting the TCR CDR3 was performed with the HTBI primer set. Using its own MiXCR run on the multiplex PCR reads, TCRdb lists one record per CDR3 protein. This sample has around 250,000 distinct CDR3 sequences, with roughly 15% found just once. Material: blood. The receptors stem from a middle-aged woman with Graves' hyperthyroidism that later progressed to Graves' ophthalmopathy.

This clonotype was counted at least ten times. CDR3 sequence: CASSGHPGGGSERGGYNEQFF. The CDR3 DNA is TGTGCCAGCAGTGGGCACCCCGGAGGTGGTAGCGAAAGGGGAGGGTACAATGAGCAGTTCTTC. The chain has TRBV12-3 or TRBV12-4 and TRBJ2-1; 7 bases fit TRBD2. J was trimmed by 4 bases and V by 5 bases; bases with no gene match: 26. The CDR3 is 21 residues long.

This clonotype came up many times. This chain joins TRBV5-1 and TRBJ2-2, with unresolved D. Trimming left V 4 bases short and J 7 bases short, with 14 bases between. Germline V gene lookup returns CDR1 SGHRS and CDR2 YFSETQ. The CDR3 runs 14 residues. The CDR3 DNA follows: TGCGCCAGCAGCGCTCTGAGATTTGACGGGGAGCTGTTTTTT. Its translation is CASSALRFDGELFF.

With respect to this clonotype: A read error may be the cause here, since a much bigger clone is one base away. This chain joins TRBV29-1 and TRBJ2-5; D possibly uses TRBD1 or TRBD2 (7 bases each). Per germline, CDR1 SQVTM and CDR2 ANQGSEA. The V end lost 0 bases, the J end lost 4 bases, and 12 bases lay between the germline ends. CDR3 length: 14 residues. The DNA for the CDR3 is TGCAGCGTTGAAGAGGCAGGGGGGGGAGAGACCCAGTACTTC. Amino acid sequence: CSVEEAGGGETQYF.

This clonotype was seen repeatedly, ten times or more. The chain carries TRBV2 and TRBJ2-1; TRBD2 matches 11 bases. CDR1 SNHLY and CDR2 FYNNEI come from the germline V gene. The CDR3 runs to 15 residues. After removal of 5 bases from V and 12 bases from J, the junction contained 12 bases not matched to a gene. The chain's CDR3 is CASSPGLAGTIWQFF. CDR3 bases: TGTGCCAGCAGTCCCGGACTAGCGGGTACCATTTGGCAGTTCTTC. Together with reference TRBV2 and TRBJ2-1, the CDR3 gives the full variable domain: EPEVTQTPSHQVTQMGQEVILRCVPISNHLYFYWYRQILGQKVEFLVSFYNNEISEKSEIFDDQFSVERPDGSNFTLKIRSTKLEDSAMYFCASSPGLAGTIWQFFGPGTRLTVL.

This clonotype was seen at least ten times. The J gene is TRBJ2-2, the V gene TRBV19, with D possibly being TRBD2 (7 bases). V was cut by 7 bases and J by 6 bases, with 15 bases left in between. The CDR3 consists of 14 residues. Germline CDR1 and CDR2: LNHDA and SQIVND (reference sequence). This CDR3 reads CASTIRGGAGELFF. DNA for the CDR3: TGTGCCAGTACCATCAGAGGGGGGGCCGGGGAGCTGTTTTTT.

This clonotype came up many times. The chain employs TRBV13 and TRBJ2-3; TRBD1 matches at 9 bases. The CDR3 is made up of 16 amino acids. The V segment lost 5 bases and the J segment 0 bases; nucleotides outside the gene matches: 6. Germline V gives CDR1 PRHDT, CDR2 FYEKMQ (reference sequence). CDR3 coding DNA: TGTGCCAGCAGCGAAACAGGGGGCCACAGCACAGATACGCAGTATTTT. Protein product: CASSETGGHSTDTQYF.

This clonotype was seen ten or more times. The rearrangement links TRBV6-1 to TRBJ2-1, with 14 positions matching TRBD2. V gave up 6 bases and J gave up 9 bases; unmatched junction bases: 4. There are 14 residues in the CDR3. Germline-derived CDR1 and CDR2 are MNHNS and SASEGT. The CDR3 sequence: CASRGLAGAGEQFF. In nucleotides, the CDR3 is TGTGCCAGCAGGGGACTAGCGGGAGCGGGTGAGCAGTTCTTC.

This clonotype has ten or more counts. The chain joins TRBV6-1 to TRBJ1-6; the match to TRBD1 covers 7 bases. J gave up 0 bases and V 5 bases, and 10 bases lay outside the gene matches. The CDR3 has 18 amino acids. The V gene's germline CDR1 is MNHNS and CDR2 SASEGT. The CDR3 loop reads CASSYKTGFSSYNSPLHF. CDR3 nucleotides: TGTGCCAGCAGTTACAAGACAGGGTTCAGCTCCTATAATTCACCCCTCCACTTT.